Presented here are 19 T cell receptor beta chains from one specimen sequenced in a study of human T cells and chemical hapten exposure. The time point is: patch test 3, about 24 weeks after DPC sensitization. Treatment described: therapeutic diphenylcyclopropenone sensitization with weekly scalp DPC. TCRdb passed the RACE reads through MiXCR, listing each CDR3 protein once. The sample records 120,000 or so distinct CDR3 sequences, roughly 12% being singletons. Specimen: whole blood, collected in connection with sensitization to the hapten diphenylcyclopropenone (DPC). All receptors derive from a woman in her fifties or sixties with alopecia areata. Some clones in this sample may be carry-over from other donors' samples.

This clonotype was recorded a few times. The genes are TRBV6-1 and TRBJ1-2, with 8 bases that match TRBD1. Germline loops: CDR1 MNHNS, CDR2 SASEGT. The J segment lost 3 bases and the V segment lost 4 bases, leaving 7 bases of the junction unmatched. This CDR3 has 15 residues. CDR3 sequence reads: CASSALDRADYGYTF. The DNA for the CDR3 is TGTGCCAGCAGTGCCTTGGACAGGGCTGACTATGGCTACACCTTC.

In this sample, this clonotype turned up a few times. The chain carries TRBV10-2 and TRBJ2-3; TRBD2 matches 12 bases. The CDR3 is made up of 17 amino acids. Unmatched junction bases numbered 7, after V lost 6 bases and J lost 0 bases. The germline gives CDR1 WSHSY, CDR2 SAAADI. CDR3 DNA: TGCGCCAGCAGAAAGACTAGCGGGAGAGGTAGCACAGATACGCAGTATTTT. This translates into CASRKTSGRGSTDTQYF.

The chain has TRBV19 and TRBJ1-1, with D tentatively TRBD1 (5 bases). The CDR3 totals 15 residues. Germline-derived CDR1 and CDR2 are LNHDA and SQIVND (reference sequence). The V and J ends lost 1 base and 4 bases respectively, with 13 bases between them. The CDR3 sequence is CASSIVPGAGTEAFF. CDR3 in DNA: TGTGCCAGTAGTATAGTCCCCGGGGCGGGCACTGAAGCTTTCTTT.

The V call is TRBV7-2, the J call TRBJ2-1; 13 nucleotides agree with TRBD2. V trimming: 3 bases; J trimming: 10 bases; junction bases outside the gene matches: 6. The germline CDR1 and CDR2 sequences are SGHTA and FQGNSA. This CDR3 region has 15 residues. CDR3 coding DNA: TGTGCCAGCAGCTTGAAAACTAGCGGGAGGGGAGAGCAGTTCTTC. This sequence encodes CASSLKTSGRGEQFF.

V and J are TRBV2 and TRBJ1-1; no clear D gene. Germline CDR1 reads SNHLY; CDR2 reads FYNNEI. The CDR3 has 12 residues. V was clipped by 4 bases and J by 8 bases, with 11 bases between them. CDR3 coding DNA: TGTGCCAGCAGTGTCACTAATCGGGAAGCTTTCTTT. It specifies CASSVTNREAFF. The full variable domain, in which reference TRBV2 and TRBJ1-1 provide the parts outside the CDR3, is EPEVTQTPSHQVTQMGQEVILRCVPISNHLYFYWYRQILGQKVEFLVSFYNNEISEKSEIFDDQFSVERPDGSNFTLKIRSTKLEDSAMYFCASSVTNREAFFGQGTRLTVV.

This clonotype was counted many times. The gene calls are TRBV29-1 and TRBJ2-3, with 10 bases aligning to TRBD1. The CDR3 extends over 12 amino acids. V lost 6 bases, J lost 6 bases, and 3 bases stayed unmatched. Germline CDR1 is SQVTM and CDR2 is ANQGSEA. CDR3 nucleotide sequence: TGCAGCGTGGGGACAGGGGCTGATACGCAGTATTTT. Its protein is CSVGTGADTQYF.

The table lists this clonotype with a count of one. The chain links TRBV27 to TRBJ2-6; no clear D gene. Germline CDR1 MNHEY, CDR2 SMNVEV (reference sequence). The CDR3 is 15 residues long. V was pared by 5 bases and J by 0 bases, with 8 bases between. Here the CDR3 reads CASSRIGSGANVLTF. The CDR3 coding sequence is TGTGCCAGCAGTAGGATAGGCTCTGGGGCCAACGTCCTGACTTTC. Filled out from reference TRBV27 and TRBJ2-6, the complete variable domain reads EAQVTQNPRYLITVTGKKLTVTCSQNMNHEYMSWYRQDPGLGLRQIYYSMNVEVTDKGDVPEGYKVSRKEKRNFPLILESPSPNQTSLYFCASSRIGSGANVLTFGAGSRLTVL.

This clonotype was seen more than once but under ten times. The CDR3 DNA is TGTGCCAGCAGCCAAGATAGACGGGAGCGTGAGCAGTTCTTC. Translating gives CASSQDRREREQFF. The J gene is TRBJ2-1, the V gene TRBV4-2, with D possibly TRBD2 on 6 matching bases. Trimming took off 0 bases at V and 9 bases at J, with 12 bases between the two ends. The CDR3 has 14 residues. CDR1 LGHNA and CDR2 YNFKEQ come from the germline V gene.

This clonotype was detected ten times or more. The chain joins TRBV12-3 or TRBV12-4 to TRBJ2-4; 7 bases fit TRBD2. CDR3 length equals 12 residues. The J segment lost 8 bases and the V segment lost 5 bases, leaving 3 bases of the junction unmatched. The DNA for the CDR3 is TGTGCCAGCAGTCACCGGGAGGACATTCAGTACTTC. It specifies CASSHREDIQYF.

The chain couples TRBV7-2 to TRBJ1-3, with a possible D match to TRBD1 (6 bases). The CDR3 length is 15 residues. Germline assignment: CDR1 SGHTA and CDR2 FQGNSA. V was clipped by 4 bases and J by 2 bases, with 12 bases between them. The CDR3 bases are TGTGCCAGCAGCTCGAGGGGGGGGGCTGGAAACACCATATATTTT. Translated, it gives CASSSRGGAGNTIYF.

The chain has TRBV12-3 or TRBV12-4 and TRBJ2-5; 8 bases match TRBD1. Trimming took 2 bases from V and 5 from J; bases not matched to a gene: 13. The CDR3 consists of 17 residues. CDR3 DNA: TGTGCCAGCAGTTTATCCAGGCAGGGGGCGTTTGTGGAGACCCAGTACTTC. Its translation is CASSLSRQGAFVETQYF.

The table lists this clonotype with many counts. V gene TRBV30 combines with J gene TRBJ1-1; 9 bases map to TRBD1. Germline CDR1 reads GTSNPN; CDR2 reads SVGIG (reference sequence). The CDR3 contains 11 residues. V gave up 7 bases and J gave up 4 bases; unmatched junction bases: 1. Here the CDR3 DNA reads TGTGCCTCGACAGGGGGCACTGAAGCTTTCTTT. As protein: CASTGGTEAFF. Drawing the rest from reference TRBV30 and TRBJ1-1, the complete variable domain is SQTIHQWPATLVQPVGSPLSLECTVEGTSNPNLYWYRQAAGRGLQLLFYSVGIGQISSEVPQNLSASRPQDRQFILSSKKLLLSDSGFYLCASTGGTEAFFGQGTRLTVV.

There are many counts of this clonotype. The genes are TRBV4-2 and TRBJ2-3; D is undetermined. The CDR3 is made up of 13 amino acids. The V end was cut by 0 bases, the J end by 4 bases, with 5 bases between. Germline assignment: CDR1 LGHNA and CDR2 YNFKEQ. CDR3: CASSQEYADTQYF. Here the CDR3 DNA reads TGTGCCAGCAGCCAAGAATATGCAGATACGCAGTATTTT.

This clonotype was recorded a few times. The chain links TRBV12-3 or TRBV12-4 to TRBJ2-3, with D perhaps given as TRBD1 or TRBD2 (5 bases each). Trimming cost V 10 bases and J 0 bases, with 17 bases left between them. This CDR3 spans 15 amino acids. In DNA form, the CDR3 reads TGTGCCACCAAATTGCCGGGGCAGAGCACAGATACGCAGTATTTT. Protein sequence: CATKLPGQSTDTQYF.

J is TRBJ2-7 and V is TRBV20-1; tentatively, D is TRBD1 (6 bases). CDR3 length: 14 amino acids. Trimming took 2 bases from V and 1 from J, leaving 12 bases between them. CDR1 and CDR2 from the germline V gene are DFQATT and SNEGSKA (reference sequence). CDR3 sequence (DNA): TGCAGTGCTAGAATTTACAGGGATTCCTACGAGCAGTACTTC. Protein: CSARIYRDSYEQYF.

This clonotype was observed a few times. This chain uses TRBV11-2 with TRBJ2-7; D remains unclear. Germline loops: CDR1 SGHAT, CDR2 FQNNGV. The CDR3 runs 16 residues. V was pared by 0 bases and J by 0 bases, with 12 bases between. The CDR3 sequence is CASSLDRVQSSYEQYF. The CDR3 DNA sequence: TGTGCCAGCAGCTTAGATCGGGTGCAGAGCTCCTACGAGCAGTACTTC.

The rearrangement uses TRBV18 and TRBJ1-5; tentative D call: TRBD1 (5 bases). V lost 5 bases to trimming and J lost 3 bases, with 11 bases between them. CDR3 length: 14 residues. Germline CDR1 and CDR2: KGHSH and LQKENI. The CDR3 reads CASSSRGNNQPQHF. The CDR3 coding sequence is TGTGCCAGCTCATCAAGGGGTAACAATCAGCCCCAGCATTTT.

The chain uses TRBV6-5 and TRBJ1-5, with unresolved D. The V end lost 5 bases, the J end lost 5 bases, and 19 bases lay between the germline ends. The germline CDR1 and CDR2 sequences are MNHEY and SVGAGI. CDR3 length: 16 amino acids. CDR3 amino acids: CASSPRPGGSDQPQHF. DNA of the CDR3: TGTGCCAGCAGTCCCCGGCCAGGAGGGTCCGATCAGCCCCAGCATTTT.

The chain has TRBV2 and TRBJ1-5; D is unresolved. The V and J ends lost 0 bases and 6 bases respectively, with 6 bases between them. There are 13 residues in the CDR3. Germline-derived CDR1 and CDR2 are SNHLY and FYNNEI. The CDR3 here is CASSEALRQPQHF. CDR3 DNA: TGTGCCAGCAGTGAAGCGCTTCGTCAGCCCCAGCATTTT.